This TCR beta chain originates from a study of OX40 agonist ivuxolimab in advanced cancers. Profiled with immunoSEQ multiplex PCR; TCRdb holds only in-frame clones, not every one. The repertoire includes roughly 43,000 clones, roughly four fifths of them detected once, and approximately 2% sits in the top ten. Germline V gives CDR1 SEHNR, CDR2 FQNEAQ (reference sequence). The CDR3 length is 13 residues. V was trimmed by 2 bases and J by 4 bases, leaving 5 bases between them. This receptor was identified in an adult with an advanced solid tumor such as melanoma, head and neck, liver or kidney cancer. The genes are TRBV7-9 and TRBJ2-2; D remains ambiguous. The specimen comprised CD4+ or CD8+ T cells sorted from blood, sampled in a trial of the OX40 agonist ivuxolimab. The CDR3 DNA sequence: TGTGCCAGCAGCTTAATGGTCACCGGGGAGCTGTTTTTT. This translates into CASSLMVTGELFF. Full variable domain (missing parts from reference TRBV7-9 and TRBJ2-2): DTGVSQNPRHKITKRGQNVTFRCDPISEHNRLYWYRQTLGQGPEFLTYFQNEAQLEKSRLLSDRFSAERPKGSFSTLEIQRTEQGDSAMYLCASSLMVTGELFFGEGSRLTVL.